The next 8 T cell receptor beta chains were all read from a single sample in a study of cytomegalovirus exposure and HLA in healthy donors. Assay: immunoSEQ multiplex PCR; the TCRdb copy retains only in-frame clones and omits some. The sample contains roughly 70,000 clones, approximately 95% of which appear only once. Input material: PBMCs. The receptors here all came from a man younger than 35 in good health and CMV-seronegative.

The V and J genes are TRBV5-6 and TRBJ1-1; 11 bases agree with TRBD1. The CDR3 runs to 17 residues. J was trimmed by 6 bases and V by 3 bases; bases with no gene match: 13. Germline loops: CDR1 SGHDT, CDR2 YYEEEE. CDR3 DNA sequence: TGTGCCAGCAGCTCACTATGGGACAGGGGGTTAGGTCCTGAAGCTTTCTTT. The encoded protein is CASSSLWDRGLGPEAFF.

The chain links TRBV4-3 to TRBJ2-2; TRBD2 is a possible D gene (5 bases). Germline-derived CDR1 and CDR2 are LGHNA and YSLEER. V lost 0 bases and J 5 bases, leaving 10 bases between the germline ends. The CDR3 is made up of 15 amino acids. The CDR3 DNA reads TGCGCCAGCAGCCAAGACCCGACGGGGACCGGGGAGCTGTTTTTT. This gives the protein CASSQDPTGTGELFF.

This clone appeared a single time. V is TRBV5-1 and J is TRBJ2-7, with 7 bases matching TRBD1. The junction had 18 bases not matched to a gene; V was cut back by 3 bases and J by 0 bases. Germline V lookup: CDR1 SGHRS, CDR2 YFSETQ. The CDR3 length is 19 residues. In DNA form, the CDR3 reads TGCGCCAGCAGCTCCCTCCACCTTCGCCGGGACAGATACTCCTACGAGCAGTACTTC. It translates to CASSSLHLRRDRYSYEQYF.

The genes are TRBV28 and TRBJ1-2; D is perhaps TRBD1 (5 bases). The CDR3 runs to 14 residues. Germline CDR1 is MDHEN and CDR2 is SYDVKM. The V and J ends lost 7 bases and 4 bases respectively, with 16 bases between them. Here the CDR3 reads CASTPGGAGYGYTF. The CDR3 DNA follows: TGTGCCAGCACCCCCGGAGGGGCTGGCTATGGCTACACCTTC.

The chain joins TRBV5-8 to TRBJ2-5; 11 positions match TRBD1. CDR3 size: 14 residues. V shed 4 bases and J 4 bases; nucleotides not matched to a gene: 3. CDR1 and CDR2 (germline): SGHTS, YDEGEE. The CDR3 region is CASSPGTGGETQYF. The CDR3 DNA follows: TGTGCCAGCAGCCCGGGGACAGGGGGAGAGACCCAGTACTTC.

V gene TRBV6-1 combines with J gene TRBJ2-1; 7 nucleotides match TRBD1. V lost 6 bases to trimming and J lost 7 bases; unmatched junction nucleotides: 6. The CDR3 has 13 residues. Germline V lookup: CDR1 MNHNS, CDR2 SASEGT. The CDR3 coding sequence is TGTGCCAGCAGCCGACAGGGTAGTAATGAGCAGTTCTTC. Its translation is CASSRQGSNEQFF.

The V and J genes are TRBV30 and TRBJ1-3; D uncertain. CDR1 GTSNPN and CDR2 SVGIG come from the germline V gene (reference sequence). Trimming took off 2 bases at V and 8 bases at J, with 13 bases between the two ends. The CDR3 covers 13 residues. CDR3 in amino acids: CAWSYGRVDTIYF. The CDR3 nucleotides read TGTGCCTGGAGTTATGGGCGCGTGGACACCATATATTTT.

V usage is TRBV7-2 and J usage is TRBJ1-2; 7 positions agree with TRBD1. The ends lost 3 bases at V and 7 bases at J; junction bases unmatched: 2. Germline V lookup: CDR1 SGHTA, CDR2 FQGNSA. The CDR3 length is 12 residues. The chain's CDR3 is CASSFRDSGYTF. The CDR3 nucleotides are TGTGCCAGCAGCTTCCGGGACAGTGGCTACACCTTC.